The entry below describes one TCR beta chain. Germline V lookup: CDR1 SNHLY, CDR2 FYNNEI. This CDR3 contains 14 residues. Germline trimming cut 8 bases from V and 6 bases from J; bases unmatched to any gene: 11. Method: immunoSEQ multiplex PCR; TCRdb's copy keeps in-frame clones and lacks some. The profile shows approximately 140,000 clones, 75% to 90% of them singletons. The data derive from a study of blood T cell repertoires in COVID-19. Study-level background: Sources were T cells, B-cell-depleted T cells, or PBMCs; the material itself was cDNA or gDNA.

The origin of this receptor is an older woman with active or convalescent COVID-19. Sequenced input: peripheral blood. V usage is TRBV2 and J usage is TRBJ2-7; TRBD2 aligns across 9 bases. This chain's CDR3 is CASGVQRGVSEQYF. As DNA, the CDR3 is TGTGCCAGCGGGGTCCAGCGGGGGGTATCCGAGCAGTACTTC.